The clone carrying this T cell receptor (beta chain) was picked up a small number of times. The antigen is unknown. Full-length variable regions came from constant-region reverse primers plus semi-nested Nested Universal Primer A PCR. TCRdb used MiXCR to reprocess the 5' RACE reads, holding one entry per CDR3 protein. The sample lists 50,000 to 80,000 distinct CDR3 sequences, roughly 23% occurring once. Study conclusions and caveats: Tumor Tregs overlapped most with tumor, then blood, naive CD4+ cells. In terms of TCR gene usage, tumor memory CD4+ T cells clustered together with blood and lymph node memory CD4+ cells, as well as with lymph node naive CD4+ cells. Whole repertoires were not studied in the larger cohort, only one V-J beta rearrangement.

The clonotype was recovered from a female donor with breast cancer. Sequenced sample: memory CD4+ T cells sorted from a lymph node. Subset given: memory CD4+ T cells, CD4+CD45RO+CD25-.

CDR3 DNA sequence: TGCAGCGTTAGCGGGAGGGGAGGCTCCTACGAGCAGTACTTC. The encoded protein is CSVSGRGGSYEQYF. The rearrangement links TRBV29-1 to TRBJ2-7, with 10 bases that match TRBD2. Germline V lookup: CDR1 SQVTM, CDR2 ANQGSEA. The J segment lost 0 bases and the V segment lost 5 bases, leaving 4 bases of the junction unmatched. This CDR3 has 14 amino acids.